This T cell receptor beta chain is from a study of blood T cell repertoires in COVID-19. For the study at large: Samples taken during acute and convalescent COVID-19 were collected in the United States, Italy and Spain. The cDNA or gDNA used as material had been derived from T cells, B-cell-depleted T cells, or PBMCs.

The V and J ends lost 0 bases and 2 bases respectively, with 12 bases between them. The CDR3 spans 16 residues. Germline assignment: CDR1 SGHRS and CDR2 YFSETQ. This table comes from immunoSEQ multiplex PCR, and its TCRdb copy is limited to in-frame clones, with some not included. This sample yields around 60,000 clones, of which 60% to 85% are seen a single time; 25% to 40% belongs to the top ten. Material for sequencing was peripheral blood. This clonotype originated in a human donor in a cohort sampled during active COVID-19. The chain joins TRBV5-1 to TRBJ2-1; D remains ambiguous. The CDR3 DNA reads TGCGCCAGCAGCTTGGGGTGGAACAGAGCCTACAATGAGCAGTTCTTC. Translating it yields CASSLGWNRAYNEQFF.